A single sample is the source of the 28 T cell receptor beta chains below, sequenced in a study of cytomegalovirus exposure and HLA in healthy donors. Amplification used 60 Vbeta primers and 13 Jbeta primers. Produced via immunoSEQ multiplex PCR; TCRdb's table is partial and in-frame only. The table records some 130,000 clones, about 80% of them present only once. Source material: PBMCs. These receptor sequences come from a man in his thirties or forties in good health.

The chain is built from TRBV6-4 and TRBJ2-2; 10 nucleotides match TRBD1. CDR1 MRHNA and CDR2 SNTAGT come from the germline V gene. V lost 8 bases to trimming and J lost 2 bases; unmatched junction nucleotides: 2. The CDR3 extends over 14 amino acids. The CDR3 sequence is CASRTGGNTGELFF. The DNA of the CDR3 is TGTGCCAGCCGGACAGGGGGAAACACCGGGGAGCTGTTTTTT.

The chain joins TRBV7-9 to TRBJ1-4; 10 bases match TRBD1. The CDR3 extends over 15 amino acids. After removal of 5 bases from V and 6 bases from J, the junction contained 6 bases not matched to a gene. Germline CDR1 and CDR2: SEHNR and FQNEAQ (reference sequence). In DNA form, the CDR3 reads TGTGCCAGCAGCATCAGGACAGGGGGGGATGAAAAACTGTTTTTT. Translation: CASSIRTGGDEKLFF.

This clone turned up a few times. The rearrangement uses TRBV2 and TRBJ1-4; 8 bases fit TRBD1. The CDR3 sequence is 14 residues long. Germline trimming cut 7 bases from V and 2 bases from J; bases unmatched to any gene: 3. The germline CDR1 and CDR2 sequences are SNHLY and FYNNEI. Here the CDR3 DNA reads TGTGCCAGCAACCGACAGGGGACTAATGAAAAACTGTTTTTT. Translation gives CASNRQGTNEKLFF.

The chain links TRBV19 to TRBJ1-1; D is unresolved. There are 14 residues in the CDR3. Germline V CDR1 and CDR2: LNHDA, SQIVND (reference sequence). Trimming stripped 5 bases from V and 5 bases from J, with 15 bases between. Written as DNA, the CDR3 is TGTGCCAGTAGTCTCGACGGAGGATGGACTGAAGCTTTCTTT. As protein: CASSLDGGWTEAFF.

This chain uses TRBV19 with TRBJ2-3; TRBD2 aligns across 9 bases. V was clipped by 4 bases and J by 1 base; unmatched bases: 3. CDR1 is LNHDA and CDR2 is SQIVND in the germline V gene (reference sequence). The length of the CDR3 is 15 residues. CDR3 nucleotides: TGTGCCAGTAGTACCCGACTAGCGGGCACAGATACGCAGTATTTT. Translated, it gives CASSTRLAGTDTQYF.

The CDR3 region is CASSTPDRGEQYF. The CDR3 DNA reads TGTGCCAGCAGCACCCCGGACAGGGGGGAGCAGTACTTC. This chain connects TRBV5-4 to TRBJ2-7, with 10 bases aligning to TRBD1. J lost 7 bases, V lost 4 bases, and 5 bases had no gene match. The length of the CDR3 is 13 residues. The germline V gene encodes CDR1 SGHNT and CDR2 YYREEE (reference sequence).

The gene calls are TRBV7-9 and TRBJ2-5; the match to TRBD1 covers 9 bases. V was pared by 6 bases and J by 5 bases, with 7 bases of the junction left unmatched. There are 14 residues in the CDR3. CDR1 is SEHNR, CDR2 FQNEAQ, per germline (reference sequence). CDR3 residues: CASRFGQGSETQYF. The CDR3, as DNA: TGTGCCAGCAGATTCGGACAGGGGAGCGAGACCCAGTACTTC. The full variable domain, with the rest looked up from reference TRBV7-9 and TRBJ2-5, is DTGVSQNPRHKITKRGQNVTFRCDPISEHNRLYWYRQTLGQGPEFLTYFQNEAQLEKSRLLSDRFSAERPKGSFSTLEIQRTEQGDSAMYLCASRFGQGSETQYFGPGTRLLVL.

This clone came up a few times. The chain uses TRBV29-1 and TRBJ2-2, with D unclear. With 3 bases removed from V and 7 bases from J, the gap between germline ends came to 9 bases. CDR3 length: 12 residues. Germline V gives CDR1 SQVTM, CDR2 ANQGSEA. The DNA of the CDR3 is TGCAGCGTTGATGAGGCTGGCGGGGAGCTGTTTTTT. Translation gives CSVDEAGGELFF.

This clone is a singleton in its sample. The CDR3 is CASSPSTGSAGYTF. Written as DNA, the CDR3 is TGTGCCAGCTCACCATCGACAGGGTCGGCAGGCTACACCTTC. V gene TRBV18 combines with J gene TRBJ1-2; 7 bases line up with TRBD1. This CDR3 comprises 14 residues. The germline gives CDR1 KGHSH, CDR2 LQKENI. The J segment lost 8 bases and the V segment lost 2 bases, leaving 8 bases of the junction unmatched.

V gene TRBV2 combines with J gene TRBJ2-7; the match to TRBD1 covers 9 bases. CDR1 and CDR2 from the germline V gene are SNHLY and FYNNEI. The CDR3 runs 15 residues. The junction had 10 bases not matched to a gene; V was cut back by 7 bases and J by 3 bases. The CDR3 nucleotides read TGTGCCAGCATAAAAGCCGGACAGGGGATCTACGAGCAGTACTTC. Translating gives CASIKAGQGIYEQYF.

This rearrangement joins TRBV25-1 to TRBJ2-3; possibly TRBD2 for D (6 bases). Germline V lookup: CDR1 MGHDK, CDR2 SYGVNS. The CDR3 has 18 amino acids. The ends were cut back, 4 bases at V and 0 bases at J, with 20 bases in the middle. CDR3 bases: TGTGCCAGCAGTGCCCGGGGAGGTGGGAGTAGAAGCACAGATACGCAGTATTTT. Protein: CASSARGGGSRSTDTQYF.

This chain links TRBV7-3 with TRBJ2-3; D may be TRBD2 (6 bases). Germline V gives CDR1 SGHTA, CDR2 FQGTGA. The CDR3 contains 15 residues. Deletions cut 5 bases from V and 0 bases from J, with 12 bases between. The CDR3 region has the DNA TGTGCCAGCAGCCTAGTGCGGGGCAGCACAGATACGCAGTATTTT. Protein product: CASSLVRGSTDTQYF.

The J gene is TRBJ2-7, the V gene TRBV13; no definite D call. V dropped 5 bases and J dropped 1 base, with 9 bases sitting between them. The CDR3 is 13 amino acids. CDR1 and CDR2 (germline): PRHDT, FYEKMQ (reference sequence). CDR3 sequence: CASSLGSSYEQYF. Written as DNA, the CDR3 is TGTGCCAGCAGCCTCGGGTCTTCCTACGAGCAGTACTTC.

Only a few counts were recorded for this clone. Different DNA sequences within this sample yield the same CDR3. The gene calls are TRBV28 and TRBJ1-5; D gene unclear. With 5 bases removed from V and 1 base from J, the gap between germline ends came to 3 bases. This CDR3 contains 12 residues. Germline CDR1 reads MDHEN; CDR2 reads SYDVKM. The CDR3 DNA follows: TGTGCCAGCAGTCGGAGCAATCAGCCCCAGCATTTT. Translated, it gives CASSRSNQPQHF.

The V gene is TRBV27, the J gene TRBJ1-4, with 7 bases matching TRBD1. This CDR3 contains 16 residues. Germline trimming cut 2 bases from V and 8 bases from J; bases unmatched to any gene: 11. The V gene's germline CDR1 is MNHEY and CDR2 SMNVEV (reference sequence). The CDR3 sequence is CASSLTAWQGDEKLFF. The DNA of the CDR3 is TGTGCCAGCAGTTTAACGGCTTGGCAGGGGGACGAAAAACTGTTTTTT. Together with reference TRBV27 and TRBJ1-4, the CDR3 gives the full variable domain: EAQVTQNPRYLITVTGKKLTVTCSQNMNHEYMSWYRQDPGLGLRQIYYSMNVEVTDKGDVPEGYKVSRKEKRNFPLILESPSPNQTSLYFCASSLTAWQGDEKLFFGSGTQLSVL.

The rearrangement uses TRBV19 and TRBJ2-5, with 8 nucleotides matching TRBD1. The J call may be wrong; the DNA end is better matched by TRBJ2-7. Germline lookup yields CDR1 LNHDA and CDR2 SQIVND (reference sequence). This CDR3 spans 13 amino acids. The chain's CDR3 is CATGQGAFYEQYF. The CDR3 DNA reads TGTGCCACCGGACAGGGAGCATTTTACGAGCAGTACTTC.

V is TRBV7-9 and J is TRBJ1-1; a possible D gene is TRBD1 (6 bases). The CDR3 has 12 residues. Trimming left V 11 bases short and J 7 bases short, with 17 bases between. Germline lookup yields CDR1 SEHNR and CDR2 FQNEAQ (reference sequence). CDR3 sequence (DNA): TGTGCCGTCGATGGGGGCGCCGATGAAGCTTTCTTT. This encodes CAVDGGADEAFF.

This chain uses TRBV5-4 with TRBJ2-1; D may be TRBD2 (5 bases). Germline CDR1 reads SGHNT; CDR2 reads YYREEE (reference sequence). V lost 2 bases and J lost 8, with 14 bases in between. There are 14 residues in the CDR3. Here the CDR3 reads CASSFGLAPDEQFF. CDR3 DNA: TGTGCCAGCAGCTTCGGGCTAGCTCCGGATGAGCAGTTCTTC.

V and J are TRBV5-5 and TRBJ2-1, with TRBD1 as a possible D gene (6 bases). CDR1 is SGHKS, CDR2 YYEKEE, per germline (reference sequence). This CDR3 is built from 17 residues. The V and J ends lost 2 bases and 6 bases respectively, with 21 bases between them. CDR3 loop: CASSLLEGHGRFNEQFF. CDR3 in DNA: TGTGCCAGCAGCTTACTAGAGGGACACGGGCGTTTCAATGAGCAGTTCTTC.

The V and J genes are TRBV6-5 and TRBJ1-5, with 8 bases aligning to TRBD1. V lost 9 bases, J lost 2 bases, and 6 bases stayed unmatched. CDR1 and CDR2 from the germline V gene are MNHEY and SVGAGI. This CDR3 contains 14 residues. The CDR3 loop is CASKGQGGNQPQHF. In nucleotides, the CDR3 is TGTGCCAGTAAAGGACAGGGTGGCAATCAGCCCCAGCATTTT.

This clone was observed a few times. The rearrangement links TRBV12-5 to TRBJ1-4; D not resolved. CDR3 size: 14 residues. Germline V gives CDR1 LGHNT, CDR2 FRNRAP. The V and J ends lost 5 bases and 0 bases respectively, with 7 bases between them. CDR3 nucleotide sequence: TGTGCTAGTGGTCCCGGGACAACTAATGAAAAACTGTTTTTT. Protein: CASGPGTTNEKLFF.

The J gene is TRBJ2-2, the V gene TRBV9, with 12 bases identical to TRBD2. The CDR3 covers 16 residues. Unmatched junction bases numbered 4, after V lost 3 bases and J lost 4 bases. Germline V gene lookup returns CDR1 SGDLS and CDR2 YYNGEE. CDR3 sequence (DNA): TGTGCCAGCAGCGCTGCACTAGCGGGGGGCACCGGGGAGCTGTTTTTT. This translates into CASSAALAGGTGELFF.

The V call is TRBV4-1, the J call TRBJ2-5; tentative D call: TRBD1 (6 bases). Trimming cost V 1 base and J 4 bases, with 10 bases left between them. CDR3 length equals 14 residues. Germline V gives CDR1 MGHRA, CDR2 YSYEKL. CDR3 in amino acids: CASSQVGGSETQYF. The CDR3 bases are TGCGCCAGCAGCCAAGTTGGGGGCTCAGAGACCCAGTACTTC.

In nucleotides, the CDR3 is TGTGCCAGCTCACTGGACCGGGACAAACCTGGGGAGACCCAGTACTTC. It translates to CASSLDRDKPGETQYF. This chain links TRBV18 with TRBJ2-5; TRBD1 might be the D (6 bases). Deletions cut 4 bases from V and 5 bases from J, with 20 bases between. This CDR3 contains 16 residues. Germline V gene sequence: CDR1 KGHSH, CDR2 LQKENI.

The rearrangement uses TRBV7-9 and TRBJ2-7; 7 nucleotides line up with TRBD2. The CDR3 runs to 12 residues. Germline CDR1 reads SEHNR; CDR2 reads FQNEAQ (reference sequence). Trimming removed 8 bases from V and 5 bases from J; junction bases left unmatched: 6. The CDR3 DNA follows: TGTGCCAGCGGGCGGGAGACGGACGAGCAGTACTTC. It codes for CASGRETDEQYF.

The chain is built from TRBV5-4 and TRBJ2-7; 14 bases are shared with TRBD2. V trimming: 4 bases; J trimming: 2 bases; junction bases outside the gene matches: 2. The CDR3 is 15 amino acids. Germline V gene lookup returns CDR1 SGHNT and CDR2 YYREEE (reference sequence). The CDR3 sequence: CASSGGLAGAYEQYF. CDR3 in DNA: TGTGCCAGCAGCGGGGGACTAGCGGGAGCCTACGAGCAGTACTTC.

The chain combines TRBV21-1 with TRBJ2-7; the table's D call TRBD2 went unverified against the DNA. TRBV21-1 is noted as a pseudogene. The length of the CDR3 is 12 residues. Written as DNA, the CDR3 is TGTGCCAGCAGCCTAACGACGGGCGAGCAGTACTTC. Amino acid sequence: CASSLTTGEQYF.

The J gene is TRBJ1-2, the V gene TRBV19, with 8 bases lining up with TRBD1. This CDR3 is 13 amino acids long. J lost 5 bases, V lost 7 bases, and 6 bases had no gene match. CDR1 and CDR2 from the germline V gene are LNHDA and SQIVND (reference sequence). CDR3 region: CASTPDRGYGYTF. CDR3 DNA: TGTGCCAGTACCCCCGACAGGGGATATGGCTACACCTTC.